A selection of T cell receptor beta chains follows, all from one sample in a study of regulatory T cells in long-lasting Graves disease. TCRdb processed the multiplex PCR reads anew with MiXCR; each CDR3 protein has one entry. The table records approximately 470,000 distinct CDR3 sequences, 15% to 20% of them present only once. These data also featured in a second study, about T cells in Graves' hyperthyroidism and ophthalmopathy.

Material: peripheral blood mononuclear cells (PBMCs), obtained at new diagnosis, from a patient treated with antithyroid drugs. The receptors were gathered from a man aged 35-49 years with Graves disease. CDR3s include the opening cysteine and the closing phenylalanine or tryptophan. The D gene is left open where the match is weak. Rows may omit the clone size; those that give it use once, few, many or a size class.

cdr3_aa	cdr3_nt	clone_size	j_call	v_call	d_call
CASSLDLSAGTDTQYF	TGTGCCAGCAGCTTAGACTTGTCCGCGGGCACAGATACGCAGTATTTT	many	TRBJ2-3	TRBV11-2	.
CSAVRERETQYF	TGCAGTGCTGTGCGGGAGCGCGAGACCCAGTACTTC	few	TRBJ2-5	TRBV20-1	TRBD2
CASSSGQGAWTQYF	TGTGCCAGCAGTTCCGGACAGGGGGCTTGGACCCAGTACTTC	many	TRBJ2-5	TRBV11-2	TRBD1
CAISVKDRGPVENEQFF	TGTGCCATCAGTGTGAAGGACAGGGGGCCGGTAGAAAATGAGCAGTTCTTC	many	TRBJ2-1	TRBV10-3	TRBD1
CASSPRETQYF	TGTGCCAGCAGCCCCCGGGAGACCCAGTACTTC	many	TRBJ2-5	TRBV2	.
CAISESSGAGGRTDTQYF	TGTGCCATCAGTGAGTCGAGTGGGGCGGGAGGCCGCACAGATACGCAGTATTTT	many	TRBJ2-3	TRBV10-3	TRBD2
CASSGGQGYEQYF	TGTGCCAGCAGCGGAGGACAGGGCTACGAGCAGTACTTC	many	TRBJ2-7	TRBV9	TRBD1
CASTGGLDTDTQYF	TGTGCCAGCACGGGGGGACTAGATACAGATACGCAGTATTTT	.	TRBJ2-3	TRBV12-3/TRBV12-4	TRBD2
CASRPGANTGELFF	TGCGCCAGCCGGCCTGGGGCGAACACCGGGGAGCTGTTTTTT	many	TRBJ2-2	TRBV5-1	.
CASSQEGLRVYGYTF	TGTGCCAGCAGTCAAGAAGGGCTCCGGGTTTATGGCTACACCTTC	.	TRBJ1-2	TRBV4-2	.
CAWSSGQGAIQPQHF	TGTGCCTGGAGTTCTGGACAGGGGGCTATCCAGCCCCAGCATTTT	many	TRBJ1-5	TRBV30	TRBD1
CASSRDGLAGGEQYF	TGCGCCAGCAGCCGAGACGGACTAGCGGGAGGCGAGCAGTACTTC	many	TRBJ2-7	TRBV5-1	TRBD2
CASSRGQVSSPLHF	TGCGCCAGCAGCCGGGGACAGGTATCCTCACCCCTCCACTTT	few	TRBJ1-6	TRBV5-1	TRBD1
CASSIISGDEQFF	TGTGCCAGTAGTATAATTTCAGGGGATGAGCAGTTCTTC	.	TRBJ2-1	TRBV19	.
CASTSGTLNTGELFF	TGTGCCAGTACAAGCGGGACGTTGAACACCGGGGAGCTGTTTTTT	.	TRBJ2-2	TRBV19	TRBD2
CSARVLVGNYEQYF	TGCAGTGCTAGAGTGCTAGTCGGAAACTACGAGCAGTACTTC	many	TRBJ2-7	TRBV20-1	.
CASSEWFGGRDTQYF	TGTGCCAGCAGTGAATGGTTCGGCGGACGAGATACGCAGTATTTT	many	TRBJ2-3	TRBV25-1	.
CASGEGRRNTGELFF	TGTGCCAGCGGGGAAGGACGGCGGAACACCGGGGAGCTGTTTTTT	.	TRBJ2-2	TRBV28	.
CASRDVGRIYGYTF	TGTGCCAGCAGGGATGTGGGGAGGATATATGGCTACACCTTC	many	TRBJ1-2	TRBV28	.
CASTPRGSYEQYF	TGTGCCAGCACCCCGCGGGGATCCTACGAGCAGTACTTC	many	TRBJ2-7	TRBV7-9	.
CASSLGSGFTYNEQFF	TGTGCCAGCAGCTTGGGAAGCGGGTTCACCTACAATGAGCAGTTCTTC	many	TRBJ2-1	TRBV5-6	.
CASSLGDIPTYEQYF	TGTGCCAGCAGTTTAGGGGACATACCGACCTACGAGCAGTACTTC	.	TRBJ2-7	TRBV12-3/TRBV12-4	.
CASSLRTSGFNTGELFF	TGTGCCAGCAGCTTGAGGACTAGCGGGTTCAACACCGGGGAGCTGTTTTTT	many	TRBJ2-2	TRBV11-2	TRBD2
CASQEERTSTDTQYF	TGTGCCAGCCAAGAAGAGCGGACTAGCACAGATACGCAGTATTTT	many	TRBJ2-3	TRBV2	.